The clone carrying this T cell receptor (beta chain) has more than one count but fewer than ten. What it recognizes is unknown. The data are from a study of T cell repertoires in cytomegalovirus infection. TCRdb reprocessed the reads via MiXCR and lists one record per CDR3 protein. The table includes about a million distinct CDR3 sequences, approximately 31% detected once. The germline V and J ends were trimmed by 0 bases and 10 bases, with 15 bases remaining between them. Germline V gene lookup returns CDR1 MNHEY and CDR2 SMNVEV (reference sequence). The CDR3 contains 14 residues. This clonotype originated in a human donor in good health (CMV status not recorded). Some clones in this sample may be carry-over from other donors' samples. The chain employs TRBV27 and TRBJ1-2; D unresolved. Material: cultured CD8+ T cells from PBMCs, obtained from culture after CMV antigen stimulation. The CDR3 loop is CASSLSGWGYPYTF. The CDR3 DNA reads as TGTGCCAGCAGTTTATCGGGTTGGGGATACCCCTACACCTTC.